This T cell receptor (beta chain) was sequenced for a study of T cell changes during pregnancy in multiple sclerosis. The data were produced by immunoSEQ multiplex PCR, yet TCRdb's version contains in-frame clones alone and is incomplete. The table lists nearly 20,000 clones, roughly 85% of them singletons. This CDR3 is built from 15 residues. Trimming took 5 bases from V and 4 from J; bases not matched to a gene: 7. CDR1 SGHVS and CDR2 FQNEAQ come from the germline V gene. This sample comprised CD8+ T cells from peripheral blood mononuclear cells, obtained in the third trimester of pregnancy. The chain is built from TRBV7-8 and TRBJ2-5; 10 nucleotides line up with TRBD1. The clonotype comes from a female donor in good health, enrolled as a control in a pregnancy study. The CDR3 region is CASSRTGGMRETQYF. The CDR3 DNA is TGTGCCAGCAGCCGGACAGGGGGTATGAGAGAGACCCAGTACTTC. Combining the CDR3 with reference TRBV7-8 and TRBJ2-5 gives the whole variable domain GAGVSQSPRYKVAKRGQDVALRCDPISGHVSLFWYQQALGQGPEFLTYFQNEAQLDKSGLPSDRFFAERPEGSVSTLKIQRTQQEDSAVYLCASSRTGGMRETQYFGPGTRLLVL.